Following are 4 T cell receptor beta chains from one sample sequenced in a study of lymphopenia after photon versus proton radiotherapy. Clones were sequenced by immunoSEQ multiplex PCR, and TCRdb holds only the in-frame ones, with some missing. The table has 70,000 or so clones, approximately 90% seen once. Sequencing was performed on peripheral blood, taken from a patient treated with photon-based radiotherapy. Source of these receptors: a woman aged 40 to 50 with cholangiocarcinoma.

CDR3 loop: CSAPRGEQYF. The CDR3 DNA follows: TGCAGTGCCCCCCGCGGGGAGCAGTACTTC. The V and J genes are TRBV20-1 and TRBJ2-7; D is perhaps TRBD2 (5 bases). The CDR3 is 10 residues long. The V gene lost 6 bases and the J gene lost 7 bases, with 10 bases spanning the gap. Germline V gene lookup returns CDR1 DFQATT and CDR2 SNEGSKA (reference sequence).

This chain links TRBV4-1 with TRBJ1-1; no clear D. The V and J ends lost 4 bases and 5 bases respectively, with 23 bases between them. Germline V gives CDR1 MGHRA, CDR2 YSYEKL. The CDR3 is 17 amino acids. The CDR3 loop is CASSRLPAGERRTEAFF. In DNA, the CDR3 is TGCGCCAGCAGCCGATTGCCCGCCGGGGAAAGGCGGACTGAAGCTTTCTTT.

In its sample, this clone was seen a few times. The J gene is TRBJ1-6, the V gene TRBV5-1; D is perhaps TRBD1 (5 bases). V was cut by 0 bases and J by 15 bases, with 16 bases left in between. Germline V CDR1 and CDR2: SGHRS, YFSETQ. This CDR3 region has 14 residues. The CDR3 loop reads CASSLVSGPERLHF. The CDR3 nucleotides are TGCGCCAGCAGCTTGGTCTCGGGGCCCGAGCGCCTCCACTTT.

The chain couples TRBV28 to TRBJ2-3; 10 bases agree with TRBD2. This CDR3 is 16 amino acids long. The junction had 10 bases not matched to a gene; V was cut back by 1 base and J by 9 bases. Germline V gene sequence: CDR1 MDHEN, CDR2 SYDVKM. In DNA form, the CDR3 reads TGTGCCAGCAGTTTATTTAGCGGGGGGACGGAACAAACGCAGTATTTT. Amino acid sequence: CASSLFSGGTEQTQYF.